Sequencing of this T cell receptor (beta chain) was carried out in a study of blood T cell repertoires in COVID-19. For the study at large: From the United States, Italy and Spain came samples of acute and convalescent COVID-19.

Some clones are missing from TCRdb's copy, which holds only in-frame ones; the method was immunoSEQ multiplex PCR. Among approximately 180,000 clones listed, 70% to 90% were seen once. This CDR3 region has 14 residues. From germline, CDR1 is SGHDN and CDR2 FVKESK. V lost 2 bases, J lost 4 bases, and 6 bases lay in between. Sequencing was done on a sample of peripheral blood. The origin of this receptor is a man aged 35 to 55 with active or convalescent COVID-19. The chain is built from TRBV14 and TRBJ1-6; D possibly corresponds to TRBD1 (6 bases). The CDR3 is CASSQTGYNSPLHF. DNA for the CDR3: TGTGCCAGCAGCCAAACAGGGTATAATTCACCCCTCCACTTT.